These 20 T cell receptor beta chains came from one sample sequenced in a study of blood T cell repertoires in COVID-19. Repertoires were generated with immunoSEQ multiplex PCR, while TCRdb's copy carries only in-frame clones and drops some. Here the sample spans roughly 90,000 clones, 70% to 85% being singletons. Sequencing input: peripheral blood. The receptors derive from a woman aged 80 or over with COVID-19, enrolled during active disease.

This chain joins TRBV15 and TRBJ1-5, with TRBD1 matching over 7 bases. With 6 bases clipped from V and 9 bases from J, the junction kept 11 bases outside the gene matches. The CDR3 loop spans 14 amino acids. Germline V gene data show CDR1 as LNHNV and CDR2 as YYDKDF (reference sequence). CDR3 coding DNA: TGTGCCACCAGTAACGGACAGGTCCTGGGGCCCCAGCATTTT. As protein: CATSNGQVLGPQHF.

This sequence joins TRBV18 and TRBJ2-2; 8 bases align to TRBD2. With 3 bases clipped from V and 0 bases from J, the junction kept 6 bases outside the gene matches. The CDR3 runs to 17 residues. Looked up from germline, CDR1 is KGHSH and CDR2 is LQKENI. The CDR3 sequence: CASSPLAGRANTGELFF. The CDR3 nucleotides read TGTGCCAGCTCACCTTTAGCGGGACGGGCGAACACCGGGGAGCTGTTTTTT.

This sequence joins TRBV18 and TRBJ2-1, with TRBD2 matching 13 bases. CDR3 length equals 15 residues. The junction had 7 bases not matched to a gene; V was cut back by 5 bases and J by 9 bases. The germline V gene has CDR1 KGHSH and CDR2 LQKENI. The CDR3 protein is CASSAGLAGSGEQFF. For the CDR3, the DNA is TGTGCCAGCTCAGCGGGACTAGCGGGGTCAGGTGAGCAGTTCTTC.

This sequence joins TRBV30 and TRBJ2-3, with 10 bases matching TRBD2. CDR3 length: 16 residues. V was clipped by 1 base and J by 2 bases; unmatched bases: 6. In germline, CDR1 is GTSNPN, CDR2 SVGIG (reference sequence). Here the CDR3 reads CAWSDLAGDSTDTQYF. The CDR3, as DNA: TGTGCCTGGAGTGACCTAGCGGGAGACTCCACAGATACGCAGTATTTT.

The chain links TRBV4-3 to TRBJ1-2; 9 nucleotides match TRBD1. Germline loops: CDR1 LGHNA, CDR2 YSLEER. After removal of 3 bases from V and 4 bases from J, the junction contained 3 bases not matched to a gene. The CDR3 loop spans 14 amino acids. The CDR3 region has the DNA TGCGCCAGCAGCCAGCAGACAGGGGGCTATGGCTACACCTTC. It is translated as CASSQQTGGYGYTF.

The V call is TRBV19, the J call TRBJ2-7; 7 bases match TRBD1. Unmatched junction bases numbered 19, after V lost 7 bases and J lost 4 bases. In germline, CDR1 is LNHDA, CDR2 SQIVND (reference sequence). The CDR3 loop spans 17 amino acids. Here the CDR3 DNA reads TGTGCCAGTACCGGTTTCGGAAAATTCGGGACAGAGTACGAGCAGTACTTC. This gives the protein CASTGFGKFGTEYEQYF.

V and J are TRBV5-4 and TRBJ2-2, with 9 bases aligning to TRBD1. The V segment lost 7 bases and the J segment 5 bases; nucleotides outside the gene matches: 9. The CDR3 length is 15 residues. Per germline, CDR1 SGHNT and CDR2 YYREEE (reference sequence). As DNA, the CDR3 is TGTGCCAGCGCCGGCCGGGACAGGGAAACCGGGGAGCTGTTTTTT. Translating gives CASAGRDRETGELFF.

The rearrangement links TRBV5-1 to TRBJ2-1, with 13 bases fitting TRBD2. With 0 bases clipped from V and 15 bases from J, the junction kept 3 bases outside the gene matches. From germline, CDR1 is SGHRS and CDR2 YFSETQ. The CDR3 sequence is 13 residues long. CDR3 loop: CASSLGLAGGGFF. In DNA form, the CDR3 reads TGCGCCAGCAGCTTGGGACTAGCGGGGGGCGGGTTCTTC.

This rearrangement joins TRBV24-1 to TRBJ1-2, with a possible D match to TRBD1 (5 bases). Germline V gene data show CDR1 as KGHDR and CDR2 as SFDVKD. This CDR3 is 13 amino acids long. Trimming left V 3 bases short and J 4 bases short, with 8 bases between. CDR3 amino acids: CATSDTGLYGYTF. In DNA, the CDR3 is TGTGCCACCAGTGATACAGGCCTCTATGGCTACACCTTC.

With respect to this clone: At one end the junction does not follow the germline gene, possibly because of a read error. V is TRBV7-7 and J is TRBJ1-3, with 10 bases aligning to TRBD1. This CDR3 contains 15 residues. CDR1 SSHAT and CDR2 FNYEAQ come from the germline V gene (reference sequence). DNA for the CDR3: TGTGCTAGCAGCTCAGGGACAGGGGTTGGAAACACCATATATTTT. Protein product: CASSSGTGVGNTIYF.

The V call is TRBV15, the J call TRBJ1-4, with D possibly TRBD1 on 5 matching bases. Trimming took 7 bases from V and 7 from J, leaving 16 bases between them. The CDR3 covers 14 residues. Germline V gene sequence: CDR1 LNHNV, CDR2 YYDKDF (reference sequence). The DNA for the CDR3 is TGTGCCACCAAGCGGGACCCCCAGGGTGAAAAACTGTTTTTT. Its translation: CATKRDPQGEKLFF.

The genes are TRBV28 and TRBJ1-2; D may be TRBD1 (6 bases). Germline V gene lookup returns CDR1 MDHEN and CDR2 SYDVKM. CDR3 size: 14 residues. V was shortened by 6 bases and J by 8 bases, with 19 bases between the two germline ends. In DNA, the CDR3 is TGTGCCAGCAGCCGCCTGGGGGGGGCGAGGGGCTACACCTTC. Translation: CASSRLGGARGYTF.

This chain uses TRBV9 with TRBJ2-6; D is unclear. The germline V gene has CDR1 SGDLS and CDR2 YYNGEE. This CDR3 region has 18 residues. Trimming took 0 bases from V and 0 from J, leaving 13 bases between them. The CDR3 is CASSVDAFEVSGANVLTF. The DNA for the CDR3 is TGTGCCAGCAGCGTAGACGCATTCGAGGTCTCTGGGGCCAACGTCCTGACTTTC.

The CDR3 spells CASRTRGYNEQFF. CDR3 nucleotide sequence: TGCGCCAGCAGAACCAGGGGCTACAATGAGCAGTTCTTC. The gene calls are TRBV5-1 and TRBJ2-1, with D tentatively TRBD1 (6 bases). This CDR3 contains 13 residues. The germline CDR1 and CDR2 sequences are SGHRS and YFSETQ. The V and J ends lost 5 bases and 3 bases respectively, with 9 bases between them.

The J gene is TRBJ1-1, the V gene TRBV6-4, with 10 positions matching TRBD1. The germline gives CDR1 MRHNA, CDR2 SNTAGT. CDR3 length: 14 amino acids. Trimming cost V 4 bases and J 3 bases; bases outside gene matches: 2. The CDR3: CASSADRGHTEAFF. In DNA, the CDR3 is TGTGCCAGCAGTGCAGACAGGGGGCACACTGAAGCTTTCTTT.

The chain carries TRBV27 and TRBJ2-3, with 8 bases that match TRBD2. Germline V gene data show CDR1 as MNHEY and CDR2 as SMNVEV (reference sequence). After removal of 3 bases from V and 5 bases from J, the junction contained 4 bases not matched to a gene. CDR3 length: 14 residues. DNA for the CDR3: TGTGCCAGCAGTTTCTCCCTAGCGGGAGATACGCAGTATTTT. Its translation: CASSFSLAGDTQYF.

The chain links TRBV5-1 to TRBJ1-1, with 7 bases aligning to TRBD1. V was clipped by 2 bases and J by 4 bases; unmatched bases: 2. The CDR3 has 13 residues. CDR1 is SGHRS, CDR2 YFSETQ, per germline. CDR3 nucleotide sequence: TGCGCCAGCAGCTTCTCAGGGGGCACTGAAGCTTTCTTT. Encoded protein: CASSFSGGTEAFF.

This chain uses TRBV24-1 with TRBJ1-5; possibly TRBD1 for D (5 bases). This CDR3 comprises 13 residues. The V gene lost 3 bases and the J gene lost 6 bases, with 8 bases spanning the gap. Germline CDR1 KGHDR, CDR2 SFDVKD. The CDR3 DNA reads TGTGCCACCAGTGATGTAGGGGCTCAGCCCCAGCATTTT. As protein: CATSDVGAQPQHF.

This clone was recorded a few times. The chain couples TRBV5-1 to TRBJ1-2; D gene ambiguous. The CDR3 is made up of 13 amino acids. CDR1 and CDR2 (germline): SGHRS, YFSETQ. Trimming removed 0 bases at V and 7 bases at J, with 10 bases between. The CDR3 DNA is TGCGCCAGCAGCTTGGATCCCGGTTCTGGCTACACCTTC. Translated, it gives CASSLDPGSGYTF.

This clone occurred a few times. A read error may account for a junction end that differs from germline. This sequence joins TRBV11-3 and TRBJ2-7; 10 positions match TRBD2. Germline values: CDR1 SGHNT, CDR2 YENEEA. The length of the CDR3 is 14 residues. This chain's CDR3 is CASREGLAGAPLHF. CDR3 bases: TGTGCCAGCAGAGAAGGCCTAGCGGGGGCTCCTCTCCACTTC.